These 23 T cell receptor beta chains were sequenced from one sample in a study of blood T cell repertoires in COVID-19. Measured with immunoSEQ multiplex PCR; TCRdb has only the in-frame clones, and not every one. Here the sample spans approximately 84,000 clones, over 80% being singletons. The specimen was peripheral blood. These receptors were taken from a human donor in a cohort sampled during active COVID-19.

J is TRBJ2-5 and V is TRBV28; TRBD2 matches 8 bases. With V trimmed by 6 bases and J by 2 bases, 5 bases remained unmatched. This CDR3 contains 14 residues. CDR1 MDHEN and CDR2 SYDVKM come from the germline V gene. This chain's CDR3 is CASRKTSAQETQYF. DNA for the CDR3: TGTGCCAGCAGGAAGACTAGCGCTCAAGAGACCCAGTACTTC. Full variable domain (outside the CDR3, taken from reference TRBV28 and TRBJ2-5): DVKVTQSSRYLVKRTGEKVFLECVQDMDHENMFWYRQDPGLGLRLIYFSYDVKMKEKGDIPEGYSVSREKKERFSLILESASTNQTSMYLCASRKTSAQETQYFGPGTRLLVL.

This clone has a single count. Here the CDR3 reads CASGGTSGSYEQFF. The CDR3, as DNA: TGTGCCAGCGGGGGGACTAGCGGGAGTTATGAGCAGTTCTTC. V usage is TRBV2 and J usage is TRBJ2-1; 14 bases are a match to TRBD2. Germline loops: CDR1 SNHLY, CDR2 FYNNEI. There are 14 residues in the CDR3. Unmatched junction bases numbered 5, after V lost 8 bases and J lost 8 bases.

In nucleotides, the CDR3 is TGTGCCAGCAGCCAAGAAACGCCCGAGAGGGAAAAACTGTTTTTT. Encoded protein: CASSQETPEREKLFF. The gene calls are TRBV3-1 (or the pseudogene TRBV3-2) and TRBJ1-4; D not resolved. The V gene lost 0 bases and the J gene lost 8 bases, with 13 bases spanning the gap. This CDR3 spans 15 amino acids. Germline V lookup: CDR1 LGHDT, CDR2 YNNKEL (reference sequence).

This clone was seen just once. The chain employs TRBV5-1 and TRBJ2-2; tentatively, D is TRBD1 (5 bases). Looked up from germline, CDR1 is SGHRS and CDR2 is YFSETQ. Between the trimmed V and J ends, which lost 4 bases and 3 bases, there was a span of 10 bases. The CDR3 is 14 residues long. DNA for the CDR3: TGCGCCAGCAGCCCAACGACAGACACCGGGGAGCTGTTTTTT. This sequence encodes CASSPTTDTGELFF.

This rearrangement joins TRBV18 to TRBJ2-7; D is possibly TRBD1 (5 bases). Germline-derived CDR1 and CDR2 are KGHSH and LQKENI. This CDR3 is built from 14 residues. The V end was cut by 3 bases, the J end by 4 bases, with 13 bases between. The CDR3 nucleotides read TGTGCCAGCTCACCGGGTTTTCAGGGATACGAGCAGTACTTC. Translated, it gives CASSPGFQGYEQYF.

The chain is built from TRBV27 and TRBJ1-2; 8 positions agree with TRBD1. The germline V gene has CDR1 MNHEY and CDR2 SMNVEV (reference sequence). This CDR3 has 16 residues. V lost 4 bases and J lost 2; bases outside the gene matches: 9. CDR3 nucleotide sequence: TGTGCCAGCAGTTCGCGGCGAGGACAGGGCAACTATGGCTACACCTTC. The encoded protein is CASSSRRGQGNYGYTF.

The chain has TRBV2 and TRBJ2-3, with 16 nucleotides matching TRBD2. Germline loops: CDR1 SNHLY, CDR2 FYNNEI. This CDR3 comprises 15 residues. V lost 4 bases and J lost 8; bases outside the gene matches: 3. Written as DNA, the CDR3 is TGTGCCAGCAGTGGTGGGACTAGCGGGAGGGTTACGCAGTATTTT. Translation: CASSGGTSGRVTQYF.

V gene TRBV15 combines with J gene TRBJ2-2, with D hard to call. CDR3 size: 16 residues. V dropped 0 bases and J dropped 0 bases, with 8 bases sitting between them. The germline V gene has CDR1 LNHNV and CDR2 YYDKDF (reference sequence). The CDR3 coding sequence is TGTGCCACCAGCAGAGATTGGGCTGCGAACACCGGGGAGCTGTTTTTT. Translating it yields CATSRDWAANTGELFF. The full variable domain, with the rest looked up from reference TRBV15 and TRBJ2-2, is DAMVIQNPRYQVTQFGKPVTLSCSQTLNHNVMYWYQQKSSQAPKLLFHYYDKDFNNEADTPDNFQSRRPNTSFCFLDIRSPGLGDTAMYLCATSRDWAANTGELFFGEGSRLTVL.

The J gene is TRBJ2-7, the V gene TRBV15, with a possible D match to TRBD1 (5 bases). Trimming took off 1 base at V and 3 bases at J, with 13 bases between the two ends. CDR1 and CDR2 (germline): LNHNV, YYDKDF (reference sequence). The CDR3 loop spans 15 amino acids. The CDR3 sequence is CATSRARGPSYEQYF. In DNA, the CDR3 is TGTGCCACCAGCAGAGCAAGGGGTCCAAGCTACGAGCAGTACTTC. The variable domain in full, with the rest retrieved from reference TRBV15 and TRBJ2-7, is DAMVIQNPRYQVTQFGKPVTLSCSQTLNHNVMYWYQQKSSQAPKLLFHYYDKDFNNEADTPDNFQSRRPNTSFCFLDIRSPGLGDTAMYLCATSRARGPSYEQYFGPGTRLTVT.

The rearrangement joins TRBV4-2 to TRBJ2-1, with TRBD2 identical over 10 bases. Germline CDR1 is LGHNA and CDR2 is YNFKEQ. V shed 4 bases and J 7 bases; nucleotides not matched to a gene: 25. This CDR3 has 21 residues. The CDR3 loop is CASSLLNTGTSVQTRENEQFF. Written as DNA, the CDR3 is TGTGCCAGCAGCCTACTTAATACCGGGACTAGCGTACAGACGAGGGAGAATGAGCAGTTCTTC.

The genes are TRBV9 and TRBJ2-1; the D gene is possibly TRBD2 (6 bases). CDR3 length: 13 residues. CDR1 and CDR2 from the germline V gene are SGDLS and YYNGEE. The V gene lost 3 bases and the J gene lost 10 bases, with 14 bases spanning the gap. As DNA, the CDR3 is TGTGCCAGCAGCGCCGGGGACTGGAGGGAGCAGTTCTTC. Its translation is CASSAGDWREQFF.

The genes are TRBV28 and TRBJ1-5; D is unclear. This CDR3 region has 14 residues. The V and J ends lost 2 bases and 4 bases respectively, with 9 bases between them. Germline V lookup: CDR1 MDHEN, CDR2 SYDVKM. The CDR3 region is CASSLGRWNQPQHF. CDR3 nucleotide sequence: TGTGCCAGCAGTTTAGGGAGATGGAATCAGCCCCAGCATTTT. The complete variable domain, with remaining parts taken from reference TRBV28 and TRBJ1-5, reads DVKVTQSSRYLVKRTGEKVFLECVQDMDHENMFWYRQDPGLGLRLIYFSYDVKMKEKGDIPEGYSVSREKKERFSLILESASTNQTSMYLCASSLGRWNQPQHFGDGTRLSIL.

The chain carries TRBV28 and TRBJ1-2, with D unresolved. CDR1 and CDR2 from the germline V gene are MDHEN and SYDVKM. V lost 5 bases and J 1 base, leaving 8 bases between the germline ends. This CDR3 is built from 13 residues. CDR3 sequence (DNA): TGTGCCAGCAGTATTTACGGTAACTATGGCTACACCTTC. Encoded protein: CASSIYGNYGYTF.

This clone is a singleton in its sample. This rearrangement joins TRBV7-9 to TRBJ2-3; 15 bases match TRBD2. V was clipped by 1 base and J by 2 bases; unmatched bases: 1. This CDR3 region has 17 residues. The germline V gene encodes CDR1 SEHNR and CDR2 FQNEAQ (reference sequence). The DNA of the CDR3 is TGTGCCAGCAGCTTAGGGACTAGCGGGAGGGCCACAGATACGCAGTATTTT. This gives the protein CASSLGTSGRATDTQYF.

The chain links TRBV6-1 to TRBJ2-7; possibly TRBD1 for D (5 bases). The CDR3 is 13 residues long. Germline V gene sequence: CDR1 MNHNS, CDR2 SASEGT. V was clipped by 2 bases and J by 6 bases, with 11 bases between them. The CDR3 DNA is TGTGCCAGCAGTGAATTGGCAGGGCTCGAGCAGTACTTC. Translated: CASSELAGLEQYF.

This clone has a handful of counts. The chain uses TRBV25-1 and TRBJ1-3; tentatively, D is TRBD1 (6 bases). CDR1 and CDR2 from the germline V gene are MGHDK and SYGVNS. The V end lost 6 bases, the J end lost 0 bases, and 9 bases lay between the germline ends. This CDR3 comprises 14 residues. CDR3 DNA sequence: TGTGCCAGCAGCTCGGACAGCTCTGGAAACACCATATATTTT. Translating gives CASSSDSSGNTIYF.

J is TRBJ1-4 and V is TRBV10-3; D may be TRBD1 (5 bases). The CDR3 has 13 residues. Trimming pared 4 bases from V and 4 bases from J, leaving 7 bases between. Germline V CDR1 and CDR2: ENHRY, SYGVKD. The CDR3 DNA reads as TGTGCCATCAGTGGCGGGGGTAATGAAAAACTGTTTTTT. Protein: CAISGGGNEKLFF.

The rearrangement joins TRBV30 to TRBJ2-7; a possible D gene is TRBD2 (5 bases). The V end was cut by 5 bases, the J end by 4 bases, with 12 bases between. The germline CDR1 and CDR2 sequences are GTSNPN and SVGIG (reference sequence). The CDR3 covers 12 residues. The CDR3 region has the DNA TGTGCCTGGGGGAGAGGGAGTTACGAGCAGTACTTC. Protein product: CAWGRGSYEQYF. The whole variable domain, filled in from reference TRBV30 and TRBJ2-7, reads SQTIHQWPATLVQPVGSPLSLECTVEGTSNPNLYWYRQAAGRGLQLLFYSVGIGQISSEVPQNLSASRPQDRQFILSSKKLLLSDSGFYLCAWGRGSYEQYFGPGTRLTVT.

This clone was picked up a small number of times. The chain combines TRBV25-1 with TRBJ1-2, with unresolved D. With 4 bases removed from V and 3 bases from J, the gap between germline ends came to 21 bases. This CDR3 contains 17 residues. CDR1 and CDR2 (germline): MGHDK, SYGVNS. This CDR3 is CASSGLDSRGGHYGYTF. DNA of the CDR3: TGTGCCAGCAGTGGATTGGATTCACGCGGAGGACACTATGGCTACACCTTC.

This chain connects TRBV28 to TRBJ2-7, with D tentatively TRBD1 (6 bases). The germline V gene encodes CDR1 MDHEN and CDR2 SYDVKM. Trimming cost V 2 bases and J 3 bases, with 14 bases left between them. This CDR3 has 15 amino acids. Written as DNA, the CDR3 is TGTGCCAGCAGTTTAAAGACCGCCAGGGGCTACGAGCAGTACTTC. It yields the protein CASSLKTARGYEQYF.

The chain has TRBV5-1 and TRBJ1-2; 8 nucleotides match TRBD1. The CDR3 is 14 residues long. The trim removed 4 bases at V and 3 bases at J, leaving 5 bases unmatched. Germline-derived CDR1 and CDR2 are SGHRS and YFSETQ. This CDR3 is CASSRDRQYYGYTF. The CDR3 region has the DNA TGCGCCAGCAGCAGGGACAGGCAGTACTATGGCTACACCTTC.

CDR3 in amino acids: CASSLDRRTGKWNTEAFF. CDR3 bases: TGTGCCAGCAGCTTAGATCGGCGGACAGGGAAGTGGAACACTGAAGCTTTCTTT. The chain employs TRBV11-2 and TRBJ1-1, with 8 bases that match TRBD1. The germline CDR1 and CDR2 sequences are SGHAT and FQNNGV. CDR3 length: 18 amino acids. The ends lost 0 bases at V and 1 base at J; junction bases unmatched: 10.

This clone was found a few times. The chain couples TRBV19 to TRBJ1-5; no clear D gene. CDR3 length: 13 residues. Germline V CDR1 and CDR2: LNHDA, SQIVND (reference sequence). Deletions cut 3 bases from V and 3 bases from J, with 6 bases between. The CDR3 reads CASSISLNQPQHF. CDR3 in DNA: TGTGCCAGTAGTATTAGTCTCAATCAGCCCCAGCATTTT.